These T cell receptor beta chains were read from a single sample in a study of cytomegalovirus exposure and HLA in healthy donors. The assay was immunoSEQ multiplex PCR, and TCRdb's table has in-frame clones only and misses some. The repertoire holds about 150,000 clones, with 86% as singletons. Specimen: PBMCs. The receptor source for this set is a man between 18 and 29 years old in good health and CMV-seropositive. Both conserved end residues are part of each CDR3. Fields, in order: J gene, V gene, D gene, clone size, CDR3 DNA, CDR3 protein. The D gene is left open where the match is weak. The size entry is marked missing in some rows and otherwise reads once, few, many or a size class.

J: TRBJ1-4
V: TRBV10-3
D: NA
size: NA
DNA: TGTGCCATCTCAGGGCAGGCGGGGGAAAAACTGTTTTTT
CDR3: CAISGQAGEKLFF

J: TRBJ2-1
V: TRBV5-1
D: TRBD1
size: NA
DNA: TGCGCCAGCAGCCCAGGACAGGGCCATGAGCAGTTCTTC
CDR3: CASSPGQGHEQFF

J: TRBJ2-2
V: TRBV6-1
D: TRBD1
size: few
DNA: TGTGCCAGCAGTGACCCAGGGGGCGTGACCGGGGAGCTGTTTTTT
CDR3: CASSDPGGVTGELFF

J: TRBJ2-5
V: TRBV27
D: TRBD2
size: NA
DNA: TGTGCCAGCAGTTTATGGGAGACTAGCGGGCAAGAGACCCAGTACTTC
CDR3: CASSLWETSGQETQYF

J: TRBJ2-1
V: TRBV4-2
D: TRBD2
size: NA
DNA: TGTGCCAGCAGCCAAGAGGAAGCGGGGGCCCGCAATGAGCAGTTCTTC
CDR3: CASSQEEAGARNEQFF

J: TRBJ2-3
V: TRBV25-1
D: TRBD1
size: NA
DNA: TGTGCCAGCAGAGGACAGGGCACAGATACGCAGTATTTT
CDR3: CASRGQGTDTQYF

J: TRBJ1-5
V: TRBV27
D: TRBD1
size: NA
DNA: TGTGCCAGCAGTTTCCGGACAGGGGCGAATCAGCCCCAGCATTTT
CDR3: CASSFRTGANQPQHF

J: TRBJ2-3
V: TRBV19
D: TRBD2
size: NA
DNA: TGTGCCAGTAGTCCCCCCGGGACTAGCGGCACAGATACGCAGTATTTT
CDR3: CASSPPGTSGTDTQYF

J: TRBJ1-2
V: TRBV7-3
D: TRBD1
size: NA
DNA: TGTGCCAGCAGTTCGACAGGGGTACGGAAAGATGGCTACACCTTC
CDR3: CASSSTGVRKDGYTF

J: TRBJ2-7
V: TRBV6-5
D: NA
size: NA
DNA: TGTGCCAGCAGTTACTCCTCGTACTCCTACGAGCAGTACTTC
CDR3: CASSYSSYSYEQYF

J: TRBJ2-7
V: TRBV4-1
D: TRBD2
size: once
DNA: TGCGCCAGCAGCCAGAGGAAGGTGGCGGGGGCCTACGAGCAGTACTTC
CDR3: CASSQRKVAGAYEQYF

J: TRBJ1-5
V: TRBV18
D: TRBD1
size: NA
DNA: TGTGCCAGCTCACTCCGACAGGGTTCAGGCGGCAATCAGCCCCAGCATTTT
CDR3: CASSLRQGSGGNQPQHF

J: TRBJ1-2
V: TRBV5-1
D: TRBD1
size: NA
DNA: TGCGCCAGCAGCAGCAGAGGCAGGGGGGATGGCTACACCTTC
CDR3: CASSSRGRGDGYTF

J: TRBJ2-2
V: TRBV28
D: NA
size: NA
DNA: TGTGCCAGCAGTAACGGGACACCAGGTCACACCGGGGAGCTGTTTTTT
CDR3: CASSNGTPGHTGELFF

J: TRBJ2-2
V: TRBV6-5
D: TRBD1
size: NA
DNA: TGTGCCAGGGACAGGGAGGACACCGGGGAGCTGTTTTTT
CDR3: CARDREDTGELFF

J: TRBJ2-7
V: TRBV4-3
D: NA
size: NA
DNA: TGCGCCAGCAGCCCGGGACTTCGCTCCTACGAGCAGTACTTC
CDR3: CASSPGLRSYEQYF

J: TRBJ1-2
V: TRBV19
D: NA
size: NA
DNA: TGTGCCAGTTCACGGCGGGACTATGGCTACACCTTC
CDR3: CASSRRDYGYTF

J: TRBJ2-4
V: TRBV15
D: NA
size: NA
DNA: TGTGCCACCAGCAGAGATTGGCTAGATCGAGACATTCAGTACTTC
CDR3: CATSRDWLDRDIQYF

J: TRBJ2-3
V: TRBV5-4
D: TRBD2
size: NA
DNA: TGTGCCAGCACCCGAGCGGGGGGCACAGATACGCAGTATTTT
CDR3: CASTRAGGTDTQYF

J: TRBJ1-3
V: TRBV4-2
D: NA
size: few
DNA: TGTGCCAGCAGCCAGGGGGCAACTGGAAACACCATATATTTT
CDR3: CASSQGATGNTIYF

J: TRBJ1-5
V: TRBV4-1
D: NA
size: NA
DNA: TGCGCCAGCAGCCAGGGCATAAATCAGCCCCAGCATTTT
CDR3: CASSQGINQPQHF

J: TRBJ1-2
V: TRBV7-9
D: TRBD1
size: NA
DNA: TGTGCCAGCAGCTTTACAGGGGCGGGTTCGCGGGGCTACACCTTC
CDR3: CASSFTGAGSRGYTF

J: TRBJ2-1
V: TRBV7-9
D: TRBD2
size: NA
DNA: TGTGCCAGCCGGGCAGCTAGCGGGATCTACAATGAGCAGTTCTTC
CDR3: CASRAASGIYNEQFF

J: TRBJ2-4
V: TRBV2
D: TRBD1
size: NA
DNA: TGTGCCAGCAGTGCTTTCGCCGGGACAGGGGAATCCATTCAGTACTTC
CDR3: CASSAFAGTGESIQYF

J: TRBJ1-3
V: TRBV4-2
D: NA
size: NA
DNA: TGTGCCAGCAGCCAAGATCAGTTCCGCTCTGGAAACACCATATATTTT
CDR3: CASSQDQFRSGNTIYF

J: TRBJ2-5
V: TRBV28
D: NA
size: once
DNA: TGTGCCAGCAGTCGCAGCGGGCAATTCCAAGAGACCCAGTACTTC
CDR3: CASSRSGQFQETQYF

J: TRBJ2-1
V: TRBV5-6
D: NA
size: NA
DNA: TGTGCCAGCAGCTTGTTTGGAGTGAATGAGCAGTTCTTC
CDR3: CASSLFGVNEQFF

J: TRBJ2-1
V: TRBV5-6
D: TRBD2
size: NA
DNA: TGTGCCAGCAGCTTGGCAGGGCTAGCGGGTCCCAATGAGCAGTTCTTC
CDR3: CASSLAGLAGPNEQFF

J: TRBJ1-1
V: TRBV30
D: TRBD1
size: NA
DNA: TGTGCCTGGAGGAGGGACAGGCCGAACACTGAAGCTTTCTTT
CDR3: CAWRRDRPNTEAFF

J: TRBJ1-1
V: TRBV5-1
D: NA
size: few
DNA: TGCGCCAGCAGCTTGGTTGCGGGGAACACTGAAGCTTTCTTT
CDR3: CASSLVAGNTEAFF

J: TRBJ1-5
V: TRBV25-1
D: NA
size: NA
DNA: TGTGCCAGCAGTCCCGGGGGGAGCAATCAGCCCCAGCATTTT
CDR3: CASSPGGSNQPQHF

J: TRBJ1-2
V: TRBV7-9
D: NA
size: NA
DNA: TGTGCCAGCAGCTTAGAGGCAGGGAACTATGGCTACACCTTC
CDR3: CASSLEAGNYGYTF

J: TRBJ2-1
V: TRBV30
D: NA
size: NA
DNA: TGTGCCTGGAGTGTACAGGGCTATGGTGAGCAGTTCTTC
CDR3: CAWSVQGYGEQFF

J: TRBJ1-1
V: TRBV6-5
D: TRBD1
size: NA
DNA: TGTGCCAGCACCTCACCGACAGGGGCCCCTGAAGCTTTCTTT
CDR3: CASTSPTGAPEAFF

J: TRBJ2-2
V: TRBV7-3
D: TRBD2
size: once
DNA: TGTGCCAGCAGTCACCCGGGACTAGCGGGGGGGAGACCCGGGGAGCTGTTTTTT
CDR3: CASSHPGLAGGRPGELFF

J: TRBJ1-1
V: TRBV10-2
D: NA
size: once
DNA: TGCGCCAGCAGCATACAGGGGAACACTGAAGCTTTCTTT
CDR3: CASSIQGNTEAFF

J: TRBJ2-5
V: TRBV11-2
D: TRBD1
size: NA
DNA: TGTGCCAGCAGCTTAGAGCCAGGGGGCGGCCAAGAGACCCAGTACTTC
CDR3: CASSLEPGGGQETQYF

J: TRBJ2-1
V: TRBV5-1
D: TRBD1
size: NA
DNA: TGCGCCAGCAGCTTGCGGACAGGGGTGCTCGATGAGCAGTTCTTC
CDR3: CASSLRTGVLDEQFF

J: TRBJ2-1
V: TRBV5-1
D: TRBD2
size: once
DNA: TGCGCCAGCAGCTTGGAACTAGCGGACTACAATGAGCAGTTCTTC
CDR3: CASSLELADYNEQFF

J: TRBJ1-2
V: TRBV30
D: NA
size: NA
DNA: TGTGCCTGGAGTCGCCCTAGGGGCGCCAACTATGGCTACACCTTC
CDR3: CAWSRPRGANYGYTF

J: TRBJ2-2
V: TRBV7-2
D: TRBD2
size: NA
DNA: TGTGCCAGCAGCCGACGACTAGCGGCAGGGGAGCTGTTTTTT
CDR3: CASSRRLAAGELFF

J: TRBJ1-5
V: TRBV19
D: NA
size: NA
DNA: TGTGCCAGTAGCAACGGACGGGGAGTAAGGCAGCCCCAGCATTTT
CDR3: CASSNGRGVRQPQHF

J: TRBJ2-3
V: TRBV10-2
D: TRBD2
size: NA
DNA: TGCGCCAGCAGTGAGTCCCCGCGGGAGGGGTCAGATACGCAGTATTTT
CDR3: CASSESPREGSDTQYF

J: TRBJ1-2
V: TRBV6-5
D: TRBD1
size: NA
DNA: TGTGCCAGCAGTTCACCGGACAGGGCTTGGTATGGCTACACCTTC
CDR3: CASSSPDRAWYGYTF

J: TRBJ2-6
V: TRBV29-1
D: NA
size: NA
DNA: TGCAGCGTTGGCAGCTCTGGGGCCAACGTCCTGACTTTC
CDR3: CSVGSSGANVLTF

J: TRBJ2-3
V: TRBV6-4
D: TRBD2
size: NA
DNA: TGTGCCAGCAGTGAGACTAGCGGGGGGCCGGATACGCAGTATTTT
CDR3: CASSETSGGPDTQYF

J: TRBJ2-3
V: TRBV6-5
D: NA
size: NA
DNA: TGTGCCAGCAGTTACTGGGGCTCCACCACAGATACGCAGTATTTT
CDR3: CASSYWGSTTDTQYF

J: TRBJ2-7
V: TRBV11-2
D: NA
size: NA
DNA: TGTGCCAGCAGCTTAGCGAGCAGCGACGGCGAGCAGTACTTC
CDR3: CASSLASSDGEQYF

J: TRBJ2-1
V: TRBV4-3
D: TRBD2
size: NA
DNA: TGCGCCAGCAGCCAAGAACTAGCGGTCTACAATGAGCAGTTCTTC
CDR3: CASSQELAVYNEQFF

J: TRBJ1-1
V: TRBV25-1
D: NA
size: NA
DNA: TGTGCCAGCAGTGAGTTTGGACAGAATACTGAAGCTTTCTTT
CDR3: CASSEFGQNTEAFF

J: TRBJ2-3
V: TRBV27
D: TRBD2
size: NA
DNA: TGTGCCAGCAGTACCTCTCTAGGACTAGTATCGGATACGCAGTATTTT
CDR3: CASSTSLGLVSDTQYF

J: TRBJ2-6
V: TRBV11-2
D: NA
size: NA
DNA: TGTGCCAGCAGCCCCCGATCCAGCTCTGGGGCCAACGTCCTGACTTTC
CDR3: CASSPRSSSGANVLTF

J: TRBJ2-7
V: TRBV6-1
D: TRBD1
size: NA
DNA: TGTGCCAGCATTATCGGGACAGGACCCTACGAGCAGTACTTC
CDR3: CASIIGTGPYEQYF